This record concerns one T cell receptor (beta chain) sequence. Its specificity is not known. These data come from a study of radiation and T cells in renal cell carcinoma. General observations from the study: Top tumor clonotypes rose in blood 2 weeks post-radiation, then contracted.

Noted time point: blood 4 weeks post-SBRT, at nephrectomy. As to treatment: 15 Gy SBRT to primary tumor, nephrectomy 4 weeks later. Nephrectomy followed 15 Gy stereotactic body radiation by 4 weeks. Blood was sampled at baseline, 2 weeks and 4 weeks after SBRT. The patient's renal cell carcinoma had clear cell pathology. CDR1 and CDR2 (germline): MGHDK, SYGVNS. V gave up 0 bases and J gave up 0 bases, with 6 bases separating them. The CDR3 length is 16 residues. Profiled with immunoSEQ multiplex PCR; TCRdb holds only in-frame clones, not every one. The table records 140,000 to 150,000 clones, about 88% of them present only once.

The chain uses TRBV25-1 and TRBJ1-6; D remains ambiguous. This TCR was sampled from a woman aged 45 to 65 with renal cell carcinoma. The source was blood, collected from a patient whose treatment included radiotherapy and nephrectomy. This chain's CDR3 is CASSEYGDSYNSPLHF. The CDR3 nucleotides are TGTGCCAGCAGTGAATACGGGGACTCCTATAATTCACCCCTCCACTTT.